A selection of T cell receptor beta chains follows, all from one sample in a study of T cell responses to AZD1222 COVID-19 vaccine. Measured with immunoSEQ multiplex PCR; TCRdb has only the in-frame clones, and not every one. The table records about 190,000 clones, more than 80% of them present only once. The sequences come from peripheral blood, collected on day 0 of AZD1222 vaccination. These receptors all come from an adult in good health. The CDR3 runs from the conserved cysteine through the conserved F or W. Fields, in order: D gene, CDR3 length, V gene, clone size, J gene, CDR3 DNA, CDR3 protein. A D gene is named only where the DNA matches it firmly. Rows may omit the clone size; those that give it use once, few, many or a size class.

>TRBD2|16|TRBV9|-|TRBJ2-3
TGTGCCAGCAGCGTAGAAGGTAGCGGGGGCACAGATACGCAGTATTTT
CASSVEGSGGTDTQYF
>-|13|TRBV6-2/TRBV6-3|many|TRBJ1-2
TGTGCCAGCAGTTACTCCCAGCACTATGGCTACACCTTC
CASSYSQHYGYTF
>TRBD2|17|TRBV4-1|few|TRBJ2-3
TGCGCCAGCAGCCAAGTAGTAGCGGGGGGGCCTGGAGATACGCAGTATTTT
CASSQVVAGGPGDTQYF
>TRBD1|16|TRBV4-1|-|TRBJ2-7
TGCGCCAGCAGCCCCGAAGGGGGCAGTGTGAAGGTTGCGCAGTACTTC
CASSPEGGSVKVAQYF
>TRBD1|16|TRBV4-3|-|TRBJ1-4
TGCGCCAGCAGCCAAGAGGGGAGGACAGGAAATGAAAAACTGTTTTTT
CASSQEGRTGNEKLFF
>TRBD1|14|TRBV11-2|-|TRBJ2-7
TGTGCCAGCAGCTTCACCGGGACAGGGGAACCGCAGTACTTC
CASSFTGTGEPQYF
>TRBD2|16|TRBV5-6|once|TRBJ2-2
TGTGCCAGCAGCTTGGGGCTAGCGGGGCCAACCGGGGAGCTGTTTTTT
CASSLGLAGPTGELFF
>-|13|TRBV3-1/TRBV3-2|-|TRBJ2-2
TGTGCCAGCAGCCGATGGGTTATCGGGGAGCTGTTTTTT
CASSRWVIGELFF
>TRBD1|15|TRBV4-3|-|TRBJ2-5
TGCGCCAGCAGCCAGGGGACAGGGGCTCGGGAGACCCAGTACTTC
CASSQGTGARETQYF
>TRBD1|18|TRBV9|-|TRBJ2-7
TGTGCCAGCAGCGTAGATCCTTGGGGGACAGGAAGCTCCTACGAGCAGTACTTC
CASSVDPWGTGSSYEQYF
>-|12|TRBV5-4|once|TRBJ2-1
TGTGCCAGCAGCTTGGAGCACAATGAGCAGTTCTTC
CASSLEHNEQFF
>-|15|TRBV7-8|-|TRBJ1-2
TGTGCCAGCAGCTTCCCGTCGCGGGGCGCGTATGGCTACACCTTC
CASSFPSRGAYGYTF
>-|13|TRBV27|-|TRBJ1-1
TGTGCCAGCATGTATAGACAGTACACTGAAGCTTTCTTT
CASMYRQYTEAFF
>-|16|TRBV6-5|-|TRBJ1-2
TGTGCCAGCAGTTACTCGGGGGACGGCCGTCACTATGGCTACACCTTC
CASSYSGDGRHYGYTF